Included here is one T cell receptor (beta chain) sequence, with context. The CDR3 runs 15 residues. Trimming removed 2 bases at V and 6 bases at J, with 16 bases between. The germline CDR1 and CDR2 sequences are ENHRY and SYGVKD. Some clones are missing from TCRdb's copy, which holds only in-frame ones; the method was immunoSEQ multiplex PCR. The sample records fewer than 85,000 clones, around 94% being singletons. These data originate in a study of technical replicates of blood from several donors. The sample comprised T cells isolated from PBMCs. The receptor's source is a human donor in good health. The gene calls are TRBV10-3 and TRBJ2-5; D perhaps matches TRBD1 (6 bases). The CDR3 loop is CAISEVRGLVKTQYF. As DNA, the CDR3 is TGTGCCATCAGTGAGGTCAGGGGCCTAGTGAAGACCCAGTACTTC.